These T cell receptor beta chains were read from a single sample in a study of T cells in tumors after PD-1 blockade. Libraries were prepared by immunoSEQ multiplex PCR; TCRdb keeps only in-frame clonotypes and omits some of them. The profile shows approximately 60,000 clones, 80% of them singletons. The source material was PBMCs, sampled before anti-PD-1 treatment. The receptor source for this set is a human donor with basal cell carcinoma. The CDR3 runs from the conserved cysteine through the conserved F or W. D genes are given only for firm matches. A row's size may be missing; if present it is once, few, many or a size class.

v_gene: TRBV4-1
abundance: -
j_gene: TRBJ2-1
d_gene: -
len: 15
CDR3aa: CASSQDGLAYNEQFF
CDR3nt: TGCGCCAGCAGCCAAGATGGACTGGCTTACAATGAGCAGTTCTTC

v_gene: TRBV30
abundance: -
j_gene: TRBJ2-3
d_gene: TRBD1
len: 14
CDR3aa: CAWSPGTGGSSSNF
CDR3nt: TGTGCCTGGAGCCCCGGGACAGGGGGTTCCTCATCGAATTTT

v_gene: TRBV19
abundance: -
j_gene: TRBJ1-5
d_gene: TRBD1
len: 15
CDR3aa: CASRIDRASNQPQHF
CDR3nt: TGTGCCAGTAGAATCGACAGGGCGAGCAATCAGCCCCAGCATTTT

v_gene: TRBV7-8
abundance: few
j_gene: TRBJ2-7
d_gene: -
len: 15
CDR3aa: CASSLGGKGSYEQYF
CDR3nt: TGTGCCAGCAGCTTAGGGGGGAAAGGAAGCTACGAGCAGTACTTC

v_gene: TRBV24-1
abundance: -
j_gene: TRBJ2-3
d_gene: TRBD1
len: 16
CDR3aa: CATSDSPGGAGDTQYF
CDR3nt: TGTGCCACCAGTGATTCGCCAGGGGGCGCGGGAGATACGCAGTATTTT

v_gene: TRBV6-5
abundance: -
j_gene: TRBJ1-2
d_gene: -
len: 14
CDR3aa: CASTTGGPNYGYTF
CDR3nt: TGTGCCAGCACCACCGGGGGACCCAACTATGGCTACACCTTC

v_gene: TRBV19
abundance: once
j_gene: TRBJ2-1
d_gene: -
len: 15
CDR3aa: CASSPQDLVGNEQFF
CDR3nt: TGTGCCAGTAGTCCCCAGGACCTAGTGGGAAATGAGCAGTTCTTC

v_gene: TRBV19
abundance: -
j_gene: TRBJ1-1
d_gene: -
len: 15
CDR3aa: CASSTRETGNTEAFF
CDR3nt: TGTGCCAGTAGTACCCGAGAGACAGGGAACACTGAAGCTTTCTTT

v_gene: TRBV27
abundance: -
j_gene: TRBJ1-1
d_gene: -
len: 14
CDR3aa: CASRPDRMNTEAFF
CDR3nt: TGTGCCAGCAGACCCGACAGGATGAACACTGAAGCTTTCTTT

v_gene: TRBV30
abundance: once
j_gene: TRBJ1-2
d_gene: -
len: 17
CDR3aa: CAWSAQVYRTDYYGYTF
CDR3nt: TGTGCCTGGAGTGCCCAGGTCTACCGGACGGACTACTATGGCTACACCTTC

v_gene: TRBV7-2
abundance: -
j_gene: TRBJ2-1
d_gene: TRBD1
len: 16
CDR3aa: CASSLEGALSYNEQFF
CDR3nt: TGTGCCAGCAGCTTAGAGGGGGCCTTGTCATACAATGAGCAGTTCTTC

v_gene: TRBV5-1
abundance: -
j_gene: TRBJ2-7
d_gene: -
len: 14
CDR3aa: CASSTGLTSYEQYF
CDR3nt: TGCGCCAGCAGCACCGGACTCACGTCCTACGAGCAGTACTTC

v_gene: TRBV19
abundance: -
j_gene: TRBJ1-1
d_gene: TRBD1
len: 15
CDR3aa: CASSIAGGTNTEAFF
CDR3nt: TGTGCCAGTAGTATAGCAGGGGGAACGAACACTGAAGCTTTCTTT

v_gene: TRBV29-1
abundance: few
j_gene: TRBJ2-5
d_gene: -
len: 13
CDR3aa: CSVRTVNQETQYF
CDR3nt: TGCAGCGTCCGGACAGTGAACCAAGAGACCCAGTACTTC

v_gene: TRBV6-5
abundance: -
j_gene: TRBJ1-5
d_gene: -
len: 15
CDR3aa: CASRLAAGGNQPQHF
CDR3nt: TGTGCCAGCAGACTGGCCGCGGGGGGCAATCAGCCCCAGCATTTT

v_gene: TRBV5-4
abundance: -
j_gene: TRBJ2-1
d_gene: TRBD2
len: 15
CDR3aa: CASSFLAGGRDEQFF
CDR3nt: TGTGCCAGCAGCTTTCTCGCGGGGGGAAGGGATGAGCAGTTCTTC

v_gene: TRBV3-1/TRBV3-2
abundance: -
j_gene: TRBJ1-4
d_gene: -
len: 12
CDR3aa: CASSPRNEKLFF
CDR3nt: TGTGCCAGCAGCCCCAGAAATGAAAAACTGTTTTTT

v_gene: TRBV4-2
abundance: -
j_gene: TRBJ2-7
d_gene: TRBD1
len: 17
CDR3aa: CASSEGQGLRGNDEQYF
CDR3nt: TGTGCCAGCAGCGAGGGACAGGGGTTGCGGGGGAATGACGAGCAGTACTTC

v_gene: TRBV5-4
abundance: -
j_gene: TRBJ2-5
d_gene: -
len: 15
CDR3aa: CASSWGRGGGETQYF
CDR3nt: TGTGCCAGCAGCTGGGGTCGAGGGGGGGGAGAGACCCAGTACTTC

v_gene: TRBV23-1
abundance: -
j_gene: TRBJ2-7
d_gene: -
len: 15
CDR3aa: CASSPNVGPIYEQYF
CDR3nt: TGCGCCAGCAGTCCGAACGTGGGACCGATATACGAGCAGTACTTC

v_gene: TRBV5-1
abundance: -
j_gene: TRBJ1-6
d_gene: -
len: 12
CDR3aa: CASSLGNSPLHF
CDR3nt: TGCGCCAGCAGCTTGGGGAATTCACCCCTCCACTTT

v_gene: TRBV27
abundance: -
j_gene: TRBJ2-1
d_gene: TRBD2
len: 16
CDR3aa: CASSPLPSGGYNEQFF
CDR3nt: TGTGCCAGCAGTCCCTTACCTAGCGGGGGATACAATGAGCAGTTCTTC

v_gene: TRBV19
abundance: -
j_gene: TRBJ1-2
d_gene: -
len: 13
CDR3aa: CASSLLGAGGYTF
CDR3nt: TGTGCCAGTTCATTGTTGGGGGCTGGTGGCTACACCTTC

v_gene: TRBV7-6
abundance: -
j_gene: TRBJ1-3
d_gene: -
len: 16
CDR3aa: CASSLSLPKGGNTIYF
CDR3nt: TGTGCCAGCAGCTTAAGTCTCCCGAAGGGAGGAAACACCATATATTTT

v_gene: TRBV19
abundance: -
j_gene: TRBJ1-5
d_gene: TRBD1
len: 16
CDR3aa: CASSIKDRPFNQPQHF
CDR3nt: TGTGCCAGTAGTATAAAGGACAGGCCATTCAATCAGCCCCAGCATTTT

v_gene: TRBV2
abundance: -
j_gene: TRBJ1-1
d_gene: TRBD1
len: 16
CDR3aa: CASRASPGTGVTEAFF
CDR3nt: TGTGCCAGCAGGGCTTCCCCCGGGACAGGGGTTACTGAAGCTTTCTTT

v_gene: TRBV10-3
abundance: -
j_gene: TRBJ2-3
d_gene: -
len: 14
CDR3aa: CAITQGLSTDTQYF
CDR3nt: TGTGCCATCACCCAGGGCCTTAGCACAGATACGCAGTATTTT

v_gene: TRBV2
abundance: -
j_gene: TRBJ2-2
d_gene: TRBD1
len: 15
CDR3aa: CASSPGQGYTGELFF
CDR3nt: TGTGCCAGCAGTCCGGGACAGGGCTACACCGGGGAGCTGTTTTTT

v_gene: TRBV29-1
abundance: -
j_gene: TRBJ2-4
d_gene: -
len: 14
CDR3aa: CSVPALTRGDIQYF
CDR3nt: TGCAGCGTGCCCGCCTTAACCAGGGGGGACATTCAGTACTTC

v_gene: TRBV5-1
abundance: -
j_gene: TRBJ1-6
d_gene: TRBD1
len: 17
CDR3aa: CASSLNPRTGGNSPLHF
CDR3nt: TGCGCCAGCAGCTTGAACCCTCGGACAGGGGGAAATTCACCCCTCCACTTT

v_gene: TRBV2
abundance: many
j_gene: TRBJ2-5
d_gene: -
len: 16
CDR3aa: CASSGGFPPGRETQYF
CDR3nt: TGTGCCAGCAGCGGCGGGTTCCCCCCGGGGCGAGAGACCCAGTACTTC

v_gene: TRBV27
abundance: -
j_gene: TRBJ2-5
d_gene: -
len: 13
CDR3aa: CASSLVYQETQYF
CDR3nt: TGTGCCAGCAGTTTAGTATACCAAGAGACCCAGTACTTC

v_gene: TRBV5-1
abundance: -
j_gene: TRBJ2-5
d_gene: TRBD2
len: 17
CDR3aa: CASSLATSGGAGETQYF
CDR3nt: TGCGCCAGCAGCTTGGCGACCAGCGGGGGGGCCGGAGAGACCCAGTACTTC

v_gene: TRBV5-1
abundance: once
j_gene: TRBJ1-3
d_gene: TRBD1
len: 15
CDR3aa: CASSSTDRAGNTIYF
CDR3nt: TGCGCCAGCAGCTCGACTGACAGGGCTGGAAACACCATATATTTT

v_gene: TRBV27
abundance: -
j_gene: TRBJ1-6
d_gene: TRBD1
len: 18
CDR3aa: CASSWGQGKSSYNSPLHF
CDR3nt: TGTGCCAGCAGTTGGGGACAGGGGAAAAGCTCCTATAATTCACCCCTCCACTTT